The rows below give T cell receptor beta chains drawn from one sample of a study of Ad26.COV2.S vaccination and SARS-CoV-2 variants. The data were produced by immunoSEQ multiplex PCR, yet TCRdb's version contains in-frame clones alone and is incomplete. Among more than 150,000 clones listed, 87% were seen once. Sequenced here: peripheral blood, sampled after recovery from COVID-19. These receptors all come from a human donor who had recovered from COVID-19. Both conserved end residues are trimmed from each CDR3. The order of the fields is V gene, J gene, CDR3 protein.

v_gene: TRBV5-1; j_gene: TRBJ2-7; CDR3aa: ASSLAWETGGGFPPNEQY
v_gene: TRBV28; j_gene: TRBJ1-5; CDR3aa: ASSPPGTGAPLGNQPQH
v_gene: TRBV19; j_gene: TRBJ2-1; CDR3aa: ASSIEGASNNEQF
v_gene: TRBV6-1; j_gene: TRBJ2-7; CDR3aa: ASSESGEQY
v_gene: TRBV5-1; j_gene: TRBJ1-1; CDR3aa: ASRGQGLPEAF
v_gene: TRBV4-2; j_gene: TRBJ2-3; CDR3aa: ASSQDGLAATQY
v_gene: TRBV5-4; j_gene: TRBJ2-2; CDR3aa: ASSFDSFSGELF
v_gene: TRBV11-3; j_gene: TRBJ1-2; CDR3aa: ASSSRDRASFDYGYT
v_gene: TRBV19; j_gene: TRBJ2-5; CDR3aa: ASSTWDQGTQY
v_gene: TRBV12-3/TRBV12-4; j_gene: TRBJ1-2; CDR3aa: ASTDRVMYGYT
v_gene: TRBV2; j_gene: TRBJ1-2; CDR3aa: ASSVMGQSNYGYT
v_gene: TRBV27; j_gene: TRBJ2-7; CDR3aa: ASRSGQAYEQY
v_gene: TRBV13; j_gene: TRBJ2-7; CDR3aa: ASSALAVSYEQY
v_gene: TRBV5-6; j_gene: TRBJ2-5; CDR3aa: ASSLGGTQY
v_gene: TRBV19; j_gene: TRBJ1-5; CDR3aa: ASGKTGQPQH
v_gene: TRBV15; j_gene: TRBJ1-5; CDR3aa: ATSTRGSGNQPQH
v_gene: TRBV6-1; j_gene: TRBJ1-5; CDR3aa: ASSESRGQPQH